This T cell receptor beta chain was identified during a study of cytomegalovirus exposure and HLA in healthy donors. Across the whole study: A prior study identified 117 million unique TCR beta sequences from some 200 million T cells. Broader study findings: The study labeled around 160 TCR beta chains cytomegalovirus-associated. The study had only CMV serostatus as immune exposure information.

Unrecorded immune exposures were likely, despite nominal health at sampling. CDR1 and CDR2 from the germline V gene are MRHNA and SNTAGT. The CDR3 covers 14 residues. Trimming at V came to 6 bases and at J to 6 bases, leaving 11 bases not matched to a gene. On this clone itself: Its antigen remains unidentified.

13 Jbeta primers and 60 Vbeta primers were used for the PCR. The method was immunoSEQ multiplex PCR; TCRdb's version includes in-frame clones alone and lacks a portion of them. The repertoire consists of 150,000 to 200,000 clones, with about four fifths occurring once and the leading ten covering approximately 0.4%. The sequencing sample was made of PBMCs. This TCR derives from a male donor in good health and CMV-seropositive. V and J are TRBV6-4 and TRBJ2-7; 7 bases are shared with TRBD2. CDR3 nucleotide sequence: TGTGCCAGCAGCGCCAGCGGGGCCACCGGCGAGCAGTACTTC. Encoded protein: CASSASGATGEQYF.